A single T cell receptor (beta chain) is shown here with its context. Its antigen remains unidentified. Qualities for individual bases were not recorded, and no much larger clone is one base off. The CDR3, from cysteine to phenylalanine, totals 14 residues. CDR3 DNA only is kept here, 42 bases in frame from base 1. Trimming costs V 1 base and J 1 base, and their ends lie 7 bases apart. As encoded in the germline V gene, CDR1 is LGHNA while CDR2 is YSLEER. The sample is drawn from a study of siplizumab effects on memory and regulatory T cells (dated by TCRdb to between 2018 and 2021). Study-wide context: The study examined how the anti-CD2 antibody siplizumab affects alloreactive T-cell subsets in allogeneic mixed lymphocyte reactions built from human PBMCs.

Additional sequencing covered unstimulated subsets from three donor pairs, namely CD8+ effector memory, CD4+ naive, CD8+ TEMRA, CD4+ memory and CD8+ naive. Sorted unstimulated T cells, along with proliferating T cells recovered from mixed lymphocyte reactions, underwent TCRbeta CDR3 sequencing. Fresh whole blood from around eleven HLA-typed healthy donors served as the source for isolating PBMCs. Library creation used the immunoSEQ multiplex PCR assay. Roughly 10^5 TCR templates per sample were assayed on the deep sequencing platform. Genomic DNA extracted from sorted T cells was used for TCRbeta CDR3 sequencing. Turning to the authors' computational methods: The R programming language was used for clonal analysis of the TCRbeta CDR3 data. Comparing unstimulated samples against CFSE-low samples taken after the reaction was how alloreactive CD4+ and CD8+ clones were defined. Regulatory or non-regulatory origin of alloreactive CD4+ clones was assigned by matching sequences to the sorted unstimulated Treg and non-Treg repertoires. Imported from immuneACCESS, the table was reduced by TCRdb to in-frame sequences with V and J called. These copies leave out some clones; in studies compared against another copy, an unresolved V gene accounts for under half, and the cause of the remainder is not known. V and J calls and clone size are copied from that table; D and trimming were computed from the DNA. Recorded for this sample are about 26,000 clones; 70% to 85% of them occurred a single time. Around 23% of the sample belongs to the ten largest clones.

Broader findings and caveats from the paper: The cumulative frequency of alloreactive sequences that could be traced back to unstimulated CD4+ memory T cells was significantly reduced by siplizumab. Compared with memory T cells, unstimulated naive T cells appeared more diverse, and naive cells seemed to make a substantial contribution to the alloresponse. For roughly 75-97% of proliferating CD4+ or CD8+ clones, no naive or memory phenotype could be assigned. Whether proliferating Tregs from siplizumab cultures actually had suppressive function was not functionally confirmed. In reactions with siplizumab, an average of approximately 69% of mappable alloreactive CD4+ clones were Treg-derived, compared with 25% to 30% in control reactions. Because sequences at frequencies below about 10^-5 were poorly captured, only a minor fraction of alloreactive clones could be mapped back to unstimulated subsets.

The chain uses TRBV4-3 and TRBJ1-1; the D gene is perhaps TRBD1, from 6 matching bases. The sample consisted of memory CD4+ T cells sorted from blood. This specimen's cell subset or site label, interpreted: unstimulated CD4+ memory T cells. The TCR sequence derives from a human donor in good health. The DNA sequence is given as TGCGCCAGCAGCCAAGGCAGGGGGAACACTGAAGCTTTCTTT. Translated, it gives CASSQGRGNTEAFF.